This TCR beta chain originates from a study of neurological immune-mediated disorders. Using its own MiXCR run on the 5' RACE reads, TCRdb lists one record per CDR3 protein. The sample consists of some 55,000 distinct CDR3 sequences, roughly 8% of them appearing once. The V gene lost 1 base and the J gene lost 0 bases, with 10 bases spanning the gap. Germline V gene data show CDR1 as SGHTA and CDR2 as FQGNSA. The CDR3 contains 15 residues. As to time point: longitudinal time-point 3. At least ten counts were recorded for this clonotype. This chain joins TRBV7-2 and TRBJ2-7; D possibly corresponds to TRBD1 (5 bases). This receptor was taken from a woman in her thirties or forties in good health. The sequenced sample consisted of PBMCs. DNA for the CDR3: TGTGCCAGCAGCTTAGTTGGGGCTAGCTCCTACGAGCAGTACTTC. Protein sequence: CASSLVGASSYEQYF. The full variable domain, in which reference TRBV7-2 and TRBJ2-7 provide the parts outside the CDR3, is GAGVSQSPSNKVTEKGKDVELRCDPISGHTALYWYRQSLGQGLEFLIYFQGNSAPDKSGLPSDRFSAERTGGSVSTLTIQRTQQEDSAVYLCASSLVGASSYEQYFGPGTRLTVT.